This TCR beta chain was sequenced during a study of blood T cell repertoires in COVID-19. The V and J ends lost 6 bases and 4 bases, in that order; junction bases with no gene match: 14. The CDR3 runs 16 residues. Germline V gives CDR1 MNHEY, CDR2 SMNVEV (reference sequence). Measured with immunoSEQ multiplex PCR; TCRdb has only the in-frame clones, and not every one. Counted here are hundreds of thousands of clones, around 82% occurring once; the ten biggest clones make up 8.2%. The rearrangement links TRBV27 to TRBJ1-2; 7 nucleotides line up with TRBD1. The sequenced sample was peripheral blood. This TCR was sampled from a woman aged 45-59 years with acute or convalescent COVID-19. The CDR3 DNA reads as TGTGCCAGCAGCTCTTACGTCCAGGGGGTTAGCTATGGCTACACCTTC. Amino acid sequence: CASSSYVQGVSYGYTF.